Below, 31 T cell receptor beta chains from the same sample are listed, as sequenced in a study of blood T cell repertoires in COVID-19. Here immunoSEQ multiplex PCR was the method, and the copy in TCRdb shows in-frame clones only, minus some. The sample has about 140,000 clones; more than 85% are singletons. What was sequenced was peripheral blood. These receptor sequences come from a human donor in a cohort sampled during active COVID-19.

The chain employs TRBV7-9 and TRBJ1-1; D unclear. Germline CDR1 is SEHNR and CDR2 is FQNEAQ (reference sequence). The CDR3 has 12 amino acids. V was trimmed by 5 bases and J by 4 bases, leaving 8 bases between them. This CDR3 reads CASSLGLTEAFF. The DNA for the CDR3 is TGTGCCAGCAGCCTTGGGCTCACTGAAGCTTTCTTT.

The DNA for the CDR3 is TGTGCCACCAGTGATCCCTCCTACCCGACCCAGTACTTC. Protein: CATSDPSYPTQYF. The chain combines TRBV24-1 with TRBJ2-5; D gene ambiguous. CDR3 length: 13 amino acids. CDR1 and CDR2 from the germline V gene are KGHDR and SFDVKD. Trimming pared 3 bases from V and 7 bases from J, leaving 11 bases between.

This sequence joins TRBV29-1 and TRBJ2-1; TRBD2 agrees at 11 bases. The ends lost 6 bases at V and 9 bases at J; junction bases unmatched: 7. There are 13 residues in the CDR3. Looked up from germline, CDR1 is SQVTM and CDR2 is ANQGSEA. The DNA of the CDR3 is TGCAGCGTGGGCAGACTAGCGGGGAGTGAGCAGTTCTTC. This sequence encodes CSVGRLAGSEQFF.

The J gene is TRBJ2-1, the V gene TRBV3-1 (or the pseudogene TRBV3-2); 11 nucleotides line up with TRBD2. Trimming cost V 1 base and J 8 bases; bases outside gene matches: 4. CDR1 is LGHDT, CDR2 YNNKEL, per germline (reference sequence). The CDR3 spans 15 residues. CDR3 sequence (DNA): TGTGCCAGCAGCCAAGTACTAGCGGGGGTTGATGAGCAGTTCTTC. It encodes CASSQVLAGVDEQFF.

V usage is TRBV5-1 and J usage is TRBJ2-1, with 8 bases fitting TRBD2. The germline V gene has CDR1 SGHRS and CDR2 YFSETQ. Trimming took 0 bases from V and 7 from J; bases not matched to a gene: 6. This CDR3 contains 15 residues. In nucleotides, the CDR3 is TGCGCCAGCAGCTTGGAGGGACTAGGGTTAAATGAGCAGTTCTTC. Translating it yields CASSLEGLGLNEQFF.

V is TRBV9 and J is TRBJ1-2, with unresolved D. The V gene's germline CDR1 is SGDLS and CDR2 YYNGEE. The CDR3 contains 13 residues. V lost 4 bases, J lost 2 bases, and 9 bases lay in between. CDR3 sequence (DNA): TGTGCCAGCAGCCCGACTATGAACTATGGCTACACCTTC. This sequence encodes CASSPTMNYGYTF.

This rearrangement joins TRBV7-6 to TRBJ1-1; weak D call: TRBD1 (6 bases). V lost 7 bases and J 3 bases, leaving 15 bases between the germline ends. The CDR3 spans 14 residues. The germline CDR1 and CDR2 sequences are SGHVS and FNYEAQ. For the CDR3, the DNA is TGTGCCAGCACCATCGGCAGGGGAGACACTGAAGCTTTCTTT. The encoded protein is CASTIGRGDTEAFF. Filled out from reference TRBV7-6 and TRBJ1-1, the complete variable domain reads GAGVSQSPRYKVTKRGQDVALRCDPISGHVSLYWYRQALGQGPEFLTYFNYEAQQDKSGLPNDRFSAERPEGSISTLTIQRTEQRDSAMYRCASTIGRGDTEAFFGQGTRLTVV.

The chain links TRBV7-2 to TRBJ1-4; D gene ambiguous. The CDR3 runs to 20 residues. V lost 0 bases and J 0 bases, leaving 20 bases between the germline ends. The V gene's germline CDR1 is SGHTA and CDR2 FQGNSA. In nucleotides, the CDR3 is TGTGCCAGCAGCTTAGCTGCAGAGGGATTGCTGGCGGCAACTAATGAAAAACTGTTTTTT. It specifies CASSLAAEGLLAATNEKLFF.

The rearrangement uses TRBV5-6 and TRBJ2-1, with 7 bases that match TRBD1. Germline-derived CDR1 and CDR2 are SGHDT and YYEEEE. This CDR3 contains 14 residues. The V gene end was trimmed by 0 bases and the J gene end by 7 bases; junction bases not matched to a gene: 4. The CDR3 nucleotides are TGTGCCAGCAGCTTGGCGACAGGGCTGAATGAGCAGTTCTTC. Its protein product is CASSLATGLNEQFF.

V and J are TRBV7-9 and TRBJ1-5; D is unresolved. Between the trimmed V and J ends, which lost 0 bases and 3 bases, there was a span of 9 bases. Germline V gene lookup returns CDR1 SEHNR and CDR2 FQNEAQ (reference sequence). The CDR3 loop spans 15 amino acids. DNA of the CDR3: TGTGCCAGCAGCTTAGCGGGCGGGGTCAATCAGCCCCAGCATTTT. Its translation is CASSLAGGVNQPQHF.

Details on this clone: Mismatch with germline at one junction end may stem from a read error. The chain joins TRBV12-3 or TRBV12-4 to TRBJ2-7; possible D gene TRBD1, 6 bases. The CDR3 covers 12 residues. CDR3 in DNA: TGTGCCAGCAGTATAGCCAGGGGTGAGCAGTACTTC. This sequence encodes CASSIARGEQYF.

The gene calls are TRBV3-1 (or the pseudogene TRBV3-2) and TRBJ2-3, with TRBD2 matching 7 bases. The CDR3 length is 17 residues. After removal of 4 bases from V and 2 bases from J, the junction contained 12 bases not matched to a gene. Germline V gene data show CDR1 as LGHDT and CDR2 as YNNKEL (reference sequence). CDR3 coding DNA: TGTGCCAGCAGCCTCCTTACGACTAGCCGTTCCACAGATACGCAGTATTTT. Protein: CASSLLTTSRSTDTQYF.

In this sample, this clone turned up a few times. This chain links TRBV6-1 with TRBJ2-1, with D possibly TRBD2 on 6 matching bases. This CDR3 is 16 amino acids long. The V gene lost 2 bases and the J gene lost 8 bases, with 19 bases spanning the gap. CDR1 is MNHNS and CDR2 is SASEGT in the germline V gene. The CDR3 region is CASSEPGRGLGYEQFF. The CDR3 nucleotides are TGTGCCAGCAGTGAACCTGGGCGGGGCCTAGGATATGAGCAGTTCTTC.

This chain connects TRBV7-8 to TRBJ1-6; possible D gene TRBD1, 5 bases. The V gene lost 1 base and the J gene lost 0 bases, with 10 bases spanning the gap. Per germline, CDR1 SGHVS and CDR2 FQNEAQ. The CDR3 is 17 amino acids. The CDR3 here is CASSLEGASSYNSPLHF. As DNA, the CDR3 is TGTGCCAGCAGCTTAGAAGGGGCGAGCTCCTATAATTCACCCCTCCACTTT. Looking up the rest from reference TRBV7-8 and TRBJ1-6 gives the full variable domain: GAGVSQSPRYKVAKRGQDVALRCDPISGHVSLFWYQQALGQGPEFLTYFQNEAQLDKSGLPSDRFFAERPEGSVSTLKIQRTQQEDSAVYLCASSLEGASSYNSPLHFGNGTRLTVT.

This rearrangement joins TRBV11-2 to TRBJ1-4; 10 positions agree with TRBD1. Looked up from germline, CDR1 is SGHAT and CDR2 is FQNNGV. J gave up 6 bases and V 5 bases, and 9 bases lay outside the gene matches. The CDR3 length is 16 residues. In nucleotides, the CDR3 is TGTGCCAGCAGCCCCCAAGGACAGGGGGTGTATGAAAAACTGTTTTTT. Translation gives CASSPQGQGVYEKLFF.

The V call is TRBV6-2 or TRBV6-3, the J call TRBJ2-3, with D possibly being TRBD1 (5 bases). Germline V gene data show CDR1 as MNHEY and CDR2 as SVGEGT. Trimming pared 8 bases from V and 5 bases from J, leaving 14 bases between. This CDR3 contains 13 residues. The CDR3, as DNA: TGTGCCAGCGGCCTGAGGCAGGGAGATACGCAGTATTTT. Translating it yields CASGLRQGDTQYF.

The CDR3 DNA reads as TGTGCCACCAGCCGCACGACTAGCGGGAGTTATAATGAGCAGTTCTTC. Translated: CATSRTTSGSYNEQFF. The rearrangement links TRBV15 to TRBJ2-1, with 12 bases fitting TRBD2. The CDR3 extends over 16 amino acids. V lost 5 bases to trimming and J lost 7 bases; unmatched junction nucleotides: 9. Germline CDR1 reads LNHNV; CDR2 reads YYDKDF (reference sequence). The full variable domain, rest sourced from reference TRBV15 and TRBJ2-1, is DAMVIQNPRYQVTQFGKPVTLSCSQTLNHNVMYWYQQKSSQAPKLLFHYYDKDFNNEADTPDNFQSRRPNTSFCFLDIRSPGLGDTAMYLCATSRTTSGSYNEQFFGPGTRLTVL.

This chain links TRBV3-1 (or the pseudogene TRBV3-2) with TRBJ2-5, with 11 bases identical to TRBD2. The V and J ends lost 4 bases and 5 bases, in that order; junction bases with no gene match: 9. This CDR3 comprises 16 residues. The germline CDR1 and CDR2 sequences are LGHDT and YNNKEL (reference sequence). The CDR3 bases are TGTGCCAGCAGCCCCCTGGGTAGCGGGGGGGCGGAGACCCAGTACTTC. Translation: CASSPLGSGGAETQYF.

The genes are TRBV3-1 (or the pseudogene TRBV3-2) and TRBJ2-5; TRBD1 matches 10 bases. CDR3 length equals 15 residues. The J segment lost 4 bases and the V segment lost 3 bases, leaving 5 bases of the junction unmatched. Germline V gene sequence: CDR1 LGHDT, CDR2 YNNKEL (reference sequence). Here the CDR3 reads CASSQTGGRVETQYF. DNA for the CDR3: TGTGCCAGCAGCCAGACAGGGGGCAGGGTAGAGACCCAGTACTTC.

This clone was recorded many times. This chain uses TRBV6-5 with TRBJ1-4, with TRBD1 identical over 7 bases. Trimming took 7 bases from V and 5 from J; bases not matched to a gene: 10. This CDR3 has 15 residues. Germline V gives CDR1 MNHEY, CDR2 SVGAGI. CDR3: CASKKQTGLNEKLFF. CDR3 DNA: TGTGCCAGCAAAAAGCAGACAGGGTTAAATGAAAAACTGTTTTTT.

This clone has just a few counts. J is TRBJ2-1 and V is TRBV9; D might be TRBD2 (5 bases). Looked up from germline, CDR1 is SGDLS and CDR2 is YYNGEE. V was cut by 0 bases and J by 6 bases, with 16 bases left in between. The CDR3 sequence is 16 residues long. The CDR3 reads CASSVGQSGSRNEQFF. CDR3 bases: TGTGCCAGCAGCGTAGGGCAATCGGGGTCGCGCAATGAGCAGTTCTTC.

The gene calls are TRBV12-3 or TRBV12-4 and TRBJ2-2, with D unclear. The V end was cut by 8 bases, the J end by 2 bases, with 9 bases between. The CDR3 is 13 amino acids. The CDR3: CASGATNTGELFF. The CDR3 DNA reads TGTGCCAGCGGAGCGACCAACACCGGGGAGCTGTTTTTT.

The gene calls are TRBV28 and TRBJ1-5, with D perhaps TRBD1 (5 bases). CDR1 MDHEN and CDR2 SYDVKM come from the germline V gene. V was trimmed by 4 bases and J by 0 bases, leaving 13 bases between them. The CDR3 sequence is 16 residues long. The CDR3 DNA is TGTGCCAGCAGTTCAACAGGCTCTTATAGCAATCAGCCCCAGCATTTT. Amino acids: CASSSTGSYSNQPQHF.

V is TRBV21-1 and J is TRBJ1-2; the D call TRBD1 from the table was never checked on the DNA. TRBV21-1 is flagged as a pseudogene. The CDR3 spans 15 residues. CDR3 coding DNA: TGTGCCAGCAGCAAAAGGGGACAGGGTCCCTATGGCTACACCTTC. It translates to CASSKRGQGPYGYTF.

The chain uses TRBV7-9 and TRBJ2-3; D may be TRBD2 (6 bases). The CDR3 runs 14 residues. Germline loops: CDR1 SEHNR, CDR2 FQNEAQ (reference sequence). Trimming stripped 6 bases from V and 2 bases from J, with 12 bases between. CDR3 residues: CASRGGWNTDTQYF. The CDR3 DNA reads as TGTGCCAGCAGGGGAGGATGGAACACAGATACGCAGTATTTT.

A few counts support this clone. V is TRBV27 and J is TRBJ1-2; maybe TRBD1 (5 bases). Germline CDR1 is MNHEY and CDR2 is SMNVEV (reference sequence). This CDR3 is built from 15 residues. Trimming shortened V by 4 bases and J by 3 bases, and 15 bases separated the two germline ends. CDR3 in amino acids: CASSSSTGGDYGYTF. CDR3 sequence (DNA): TGTGCCAGCAGTTCAAGCACGGGGGGTGACTATGGCTACACCTTC.

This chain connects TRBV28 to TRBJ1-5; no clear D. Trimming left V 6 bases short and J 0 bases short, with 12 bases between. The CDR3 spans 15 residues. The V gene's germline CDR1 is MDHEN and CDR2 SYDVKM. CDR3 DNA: TGTGCCAGCAGACGGAGTGGGTATAGCAATCAGCCCCAGCATTTT. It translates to CASRRSGYSNQPQHF.

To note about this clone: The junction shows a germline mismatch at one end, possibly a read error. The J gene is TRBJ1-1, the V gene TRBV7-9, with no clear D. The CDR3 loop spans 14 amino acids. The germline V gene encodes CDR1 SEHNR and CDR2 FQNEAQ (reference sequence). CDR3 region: CANSLGRLNTEAFF. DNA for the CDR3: TGTGCCAACAGCTTAGGGAGGCTGAACACTGAAGCTTTCTTT.

CDR3 sequence: CASSSRGYNEQFF. CDR3 coding DNA: TGTGCCAGCAGTTCGCGGGGGTACAATGAGCAGTTCTTC. The rearrangement links TRBV12-3 or TRBV12-4 to TRBJ2-1, with 7 bases identical to TRBD2. This CDR3 has 13 residues. The V segment lost 4 bases and the J segment 4 bases; nucleotides outside the gene matches: 1.

DNA for the CDR3: TGTGCCAGCAGCTTAGGTAACGAGCAGTACTTC. Residues: CASSLGNEQYF. The rearrangement joins TRBV13 to TRBJ2-7; D is uncertain. CDR1 PRHDT and CDR2 FYEKMQ come from the germline V gene (reference sequence). The CDR3 covers 11 residues. Trimming removed 0 bases at V and 5 bases at J, with 2 bases between.

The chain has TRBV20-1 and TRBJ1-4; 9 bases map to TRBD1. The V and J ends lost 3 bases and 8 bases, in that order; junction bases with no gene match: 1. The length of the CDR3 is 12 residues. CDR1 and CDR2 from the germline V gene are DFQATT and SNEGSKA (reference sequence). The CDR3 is CSASGQGEKLFF. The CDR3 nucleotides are TGCAGTGCTAGTGGACAGGGGGAAAAACTGTTTTTT.